The text below deals with one T cell receptor (beta chain). As yet, its antigen is unknown. V lost 4 bases, J lost 2 bases, and 7 bases stayed unmatched. The CDR3 runs 15 residues. Germline-derived CDR1 and CDR2 are SGHRS and YFSETQ. Researchers ran the PCR with 60 Vbeta and 13 Jbeta primers. The data were produced by immunoSEQ multiplex PCR, yet TCRdb's version contains in-frame clones alone and is incomplete. The data contain fewer than 200,000 clones, around 90% of them singletons. The data stem from a study of cytomegalovirus exposure and HLA in healthy donors. General study points: Most subjects had HLA-A and HLA-B alleles reportedly predicted accurately by TCR beta sequences. CMV serostatus stood as the only immune exposure information on hand. High specificity and sensitivity for cytomegalovirus status were reported for the classifier.

This sequence joins TRBV5-1 and TRBJ2-5; 8 bases align to TRBD2. The source material was PBMCs. This sequence originates from a boy between 2 and 10 years old in good health and CMV-seronegative. CDR3 in amino acids: CASSAVAGRQETQYF. DNA of the CDR3: TGCGCCAGCAGCGCCGTAGCGGGAAGACAAGAGACCCAGTACTTC.